These 7 T cell receptor beta chains were all obtained from the same sample, sequenced in a study of blood T cell repertoires in COVID-19. This table comes from immunoSEQ multiplex PCR, and its TCRdb copy is limited to in-frame clones, with some not included. The data contain a few hundred thousand clones, around nine tenths of them singletons. The material sequenced was peripheral blood. These TCRs come from a man aged 60 to 75 with acute or convalescent COVID-19.

This sequence joins TRBV6-5 and TRBJ2-2; TRBD1 is a possible D gene (5 bases). Germline V gives CDR1 MNHEY, CDR2 SVGAGI. V was pared by 7 bases and J by 4 bases, with 13 bases between. This CDR3 comprises 14 residues. CDR3 sequence (DNA): TGTGCCAGCACCCAGGGATCGGGCACCGGGGAGCTGTTTTTT. Translated, it gives CASTQGSGTGELFF.

The chain carries TRBV6-5 and TRBJ1-2; the match to TRBD1 covers 7 bases. The CDR3 totals 12 residues. The germline gives CDR1 MNHEY, CDR2 SVGAGI. The V segment lost 6 bases and the J segment 4 bases; nucleotides outside the gene matches: 2. The CDR3 loop is CASRRTGYGYTF. CDR3 coding DNA: TGTGCCAGCAGGAGGACAGGCTATGGCTACACCTTC.

The genes are TRBV6-2 or TRBV6-3 and TRBJ2-2; maybe TRBD1 (5 bases). V lost 4 bases to trimming and J lost 5 bases, with 8 bases between them. Germline V gene lookup returns CDR1 MNHEY and CDR2 SVGEGT. This CDR3 is built from 13 residues. CDR3 in DNA: TGTGCCAGCAGTTTTCAGGGTACCGGGGAGCTGTTTTTT. Protein: CASSFQGTGELFF.

The J gene is TRBJ2-1, the V gene TRBV6-5; 9 bases line up with TRBD1. This CDR3 spans 14 amino acids. Trimming at V came to 6 bases and at J to 4 bases, leaving 4 bases not matched to a gene. Germline V gene lookup returns CDR1 MNHEY and CDR2 SVGAGI. The DNA of the CDR3 is TGTGCCAGCAGAAGGACAGGGGCGTACAATGAGCAGTTCTTC. Its translation: CASRRTGAYNEQFF.

The CDR3 loop reads CASSLATGGTEAFF. In DNA form, the CDR3 reads TGTGCCAGCAGCTTAGCCACAGGGGGCACTGAAGCTTTCTTT. The chain combines TRBV7-9 with TRBJ1-1; 8 bases are a match to TRBD1. Germline lookup yields CDR1 SEHNR and CDR2 FQNEAQ (reference sequence). The CDR3 has 14 amino acids. With V trimmed by 0 bases and J by 4 bases, 1 base remained unmatched. The full variable domain, rest sourced from reference TRBV7-9 and TRBJ1-1, is DTGVSQNPRHKITKRGQNVTFRCDPISEHNRLYWYRQTLGQGPEFLTYFQNEAQLEKSRLLSDRFSAERPKGSFSTLEIQRTEQGDSAMYLCASSLATGGTEAFFGQGTRLTVV.

This clone has more than one count but fewer than ten. J is TRBJ1-1 and V is TRBV28, with D perhaps matching TRBD1 (6 bases). Germline V gives CDR1 MDHEN, CDR2 SYDVKM. CDR3 size: 16 residues. Trimming stripped 1 base from V and 0 bases from J, with 12 bases between. The CDR3 loop is CASSLLGHLMNTEAFF. The CDR3 coding sequence is TGTGCCAGCAGTTTATTGGGACACCTCATGAACACTGAAGCTTTCTTT.

The CDR3 protein is CASSPQGGIGQPQHF. The DNA of the CDR3 is TGTGCCAGCAGCCCGCAGGGGGGAATAGGTCAGCCCCAGCATTTT. The J gene is TRBJ1-5, the V gene TRBV6-5; 7 nucleotides align to TRBD1. The germline V gene encodes CDR1 MNHEY and CDR2 SVGAGI. Unmatched junction bases numbered 11, after V lost 6 bases and J lost 6 bases. The CDR3 loop spans 15 amino acids.